This TCR beta chain was documented in a study of technical replicates of blood from a few donors. Trimming stripped 5 bases from V and 1 base from J, with 8 bases between. This CDR3 is built from 14 residues. CDR1 is SGHTA and CDR2 is FQGTGA in the germline V gene. Produced via immunoSEQ multiplex PCR; TCRdb's table is partial and in-frame only. The sample has around 73,000 clones, 90% to 95% seen once; the top ten hold about 4.5%. Sequencing used PBMCs. The source of this sequence is a human donor in good health. Some clones in this sample may be carry-over from other donors' samples. This rearrangement joins TRBV7-3 to TRBJ2-2; D gene ambiguous. The CDR3 is CASSEDVNTGELFF. In nucleotides, the CDR3 is TGTGCCAGCAGCGAGGATGTGAACACCGGGGAGCTGTTTTTT.